Listed below are T cell receptor beta chains from one sample, sequenced in a study of response to subunit inactivated influenza vaccine. TCRdb independently ran MiXCR on the RT-PCR reads; one entry per CDR3 protein. The sample lists hundreds of thousands of distinct CDR3 sequences, 10% to 15% occurring once. The sequenced sample was PBMCs from blood, obtained roughly 45 days after vaccination. These receptors were taken from a man aged 50-59 years who received an inactivated influenza vaccine. Both conserved end residues are part of each CDR3. The order of the fields is clone size, V gene, J gene, D gene, CDR3 DNA, CDR3 protein. The D gene is left open where the match is weak. Expanded clones are given a class, and other clones once, few, many or no size at all.

size: .
V: TRBV29-1
J: TRBJ2-2
D: TRBD2
DNA: TGCAGCGTTGAACGGCTAGCGGGTACTCTCAACACCGGGGAGCTGTTTTTT
CDR3: CSVERLAGTLNTGELFF

size: many
V: TRBV5-5
J: TRBJ1-2
D: .
DNA: TGTGCCAGCAGCTTGGACAGCCCATATGGCTACACCTTC
CDR3: CASSLDSPYGYTF

size: .
V: TRBV11-2
J: TRBJ2-1
D: .
DNA: TGTGCCAGCAGCTTAGAGCCGGGGGTAGGAAATGAGCAGTTCTTC
CDR3: CASSLEPGVGNEQFF

size: few
V: TRBV4-1
J: TRBJ1-3
D: TRBD1
DNA: TGCGCCAGCAGCCAATTGGGACAGGCCGTTGGAAACACCATATATTTT
CDR3: CASSQLGQAVGNTIYF

size: few
V: TRBV6-1
J: TRBJ2-7
D: TRBD1
DNA: TGTGCCAGCAGGTCCGGGACAGGGGGCAATTACGAGCAGTACTTC
CDR3: CASRSGTGGNYEQYF

size: few
V: TRBV10-3
J: TRBJ2-7
D: TRBD2
DNA: TGTGCCATCAGTGAGTCGTTGGGCGGGGGGACCTACGAGCAGTACTTC
CDR3: CAISESLGGGTYEQYF

size: .
V: TRBV7-8
J: TRBJ1-6
D: TRBD1
DNA: TGTGCCAGCAGCCTTTGGGACAGGGCGAATTCACCCCTCCACTTT
CDR3: CASSLWDRANSPLHF

size: few
V: TRBV3-1
J: TRBJ2-3
D: TRBD2
DNA: TGTGCCAGCAGCGATAGGACTAGCGGGAGGCCAGATACGCAGTATTTT
CDR3: CASSDRTSGRPDTQYF

size: few
V: TRBV7-8
J: TRBJ1-1
D: .
DNA: TGTGCCAGCAGCAAACAGGTGGTGAACACTGAAGCTTTCTTT
CDR3: CASSKQVVNTEAFF

size: .
V: TRBV7-2
J: TRBJ2-1
D: TRBD2
DNA: TGTGCCAGCAGCTGGACTAGCGGGGGGGCCAAGTACAATGAGCAGTTCTTC
CDR3: CASSWTSGGAKYNEQFF